These T cell receptor beta chains were read from a single sample in a study of blood T cell repertoires in COVID-19. Sequencing used immunoSEQ multiplex PCR; TCRdb keeps in-frame clones, though not all of them. This table has around 140,000 clones, roughly 73% appearing once. What was sequenced was peripheral blood. The receptors were gathered from a woman aged 45-65 years with active or convalescent COVID-19. CDR3s include the opening cysteine and the closing phenylalanine or tryptophan. The D gene is left open where the match is weak. Clone size is given for some rows only: seen once, a few or many times, or a class if the clone is expanded.

clone_size | d_call | j_call | v_call | cdr3_nt | cdr3_aa
NA | NA | TRBJ2-1 | TRBV3-1/TRBV3-2 | TGTGCCAGCAGCTCGAGAGTAAATGAGCAGTTCTTC | CASSSRVNEQFF
NA | TRBD1 | TRBJ2-7 | TRBV6-2/TRBV6-3 | TGTGCCAGCAGTTACTCGGGGGGTAGGTCGGGACAGGGAGCCTACGAGCAGTACTTC | CASSYSGGRSGQGAYEQYF
NA | TRBD2 | TRBJ2-2 | TRBV27 | TGTGCCAGCAGTTTAGTAGGAGTGGCTAGCGGGAGTTCTGGGGAGCTGTTTTTT | CASSLVGVASGSSGELFF
NA | NA | TRBJ2-1 | TRBV30 | TGTGCCTGGGGCGAGGATGAGCAGTTCTTC | CAWGEDEQFF
few | TRBD2 | TRBJ2-1 | TRBV11-2 | TGTGCCAGCAGCTGGACTAGCGGGGGGGCCAATGAGCAGTTCTTC | CASSWTSGGANEQFF
NA | NA | TRBJ1-4 | TRBV7-2 | TGTGCCAGCAGCTCCGGTACACACAGGGCCGGTGGGGAAAAACTGTTTTTT | CASSSGTHRAGGEKLFF
NA | TRBD1 | TRBJ1-4 | TRBV2 | TGTGCCAGCAGCGGACAGGGGAGTGAAAAACTGTTTTTT | CASSGQGSEKLFF
NA | NA | TRBJ1-2 | TRBV10-3 | TGTGCCATCAGTGAGTCAGTCCCCAGGGGCGCTGACTATGGCTACACCTTC | CAISESVPRGADYGYTF
NA | NA | TRBJ1-1 | TRBV5-6 | TGTGCCAGCAGCCCCTTTGGAGGGACCCGGAACACTGAAGCTTTCTTT | CASSPFGGTRNTEAFF
NA | NA | TRBJ1-2 | TRBV6-4 | TGTGCCAGCAGTGCGGGAAAGTTCGGCTACACCTTC | CASSAGKFGYTF
NA | TRBD2 | TRBJ2-7 | TRBV27 | TGTGCCAGCAGTTCCCTGGGAGGGAACTACGAGCAGTACTTC | CASSSLGGNYEQYF
NA | TRBD1 | TRBJ2-7 | TRBV6-5 | TGTGCCAGCAGCGCTTTAGGGACAGGACCCTACGAGCAGTACTTC | CASSALGTGPYEQYF
NA | TRBD2 | TRBJ2-1 | TRBV5-1 | TGCGCCAGCAGCTTGGGGGGACTAGAAAAAGTCTATGAGCAGTTCTTC | CASSLGGLEKVYEQFF
NA | NA | TRBJ2-2 | TRBV27 | TGTGCCAGCAGTTGGGGGAGCGGGTCGAACACCGGGGAGCTGTTTTTT | CASSWGSGSNTGELFF
NA | NA | TRBJ2-7 | TRBV7-2 | TGTGCCAGCAGCTCTTTGGGCAGAGAGTCCTACGAGCAGTACTTC | CASSSLGRESYEQYF
NA | TRBD1 | TRBJ1-5 | TRBV19 | TGTGCCAGTAGTCGCGGACAGGGGCCTAGCAATCAGCCCCAGCATTTT | CASSRGQGPSNQPQHF
few | TRBD2 | TRBJ2-7 | TRBV7-8 | TGTGCCAGCAGTTCTAAAGCGGGGGCCTACGAGCAGTACTTC | CASSSKAGAYEQYF
NA | TRBD2 | TRBJ2-7 | TRBV3-1/TRBV3-2 | TGTGCCAGCAGCCAACTAGCGGGAGTGGAGTACTTC | CASSQLAGVEYF
few | TRBD1 | TRBJ1-1 | TRBV28 | TGTGCCAGCAGCCACGCCCAGGGGACAGGAAACACTGAAGCTTTCTTT | CASSHAQGTGNTEAFF
NA | NA | TRBJ2-5 | TRBV5-1 | TGCGCCAGCAGCATGGACTCACCTGGGCGAGAGACCCAGTACTTC | CASSMDSPGRETQYF
few | TRBD2 | TRBJ2-5 | TRBV30 | TGTGCCTGGAGTCCAGGACTAGCGGAGCAAGAGACCCAGTACTTC | CAWSPGLAEQETQYF
NA | TRBD2 | TRBJ2-7 | TRBV19 | TGTGCCAGTAGTAGCACCCTAGCGGGGTCCTACGAGCAGTACTTC | CASSSTLAGSYEQYF
NA | NA | TRBJ2-7 | TRBV27 | TGTGCCAGCAGTTTGGAGGTTGCGGGGCTTGACGAGCAGTACTTC | CASSLEVAGLDEQYF
NA | TRBD1 | TRBJ2-3 | TRBV24-1 | TGTGCCACCAGTGACCCGACAGGGGCGGGCACAGATACGCAGTATTTT | CATSDPTGAGTDTQYF
NA | NA | TRBJ1-1 | TRBV9 | TGTGCCAGCAGCGTAGCGGCGGGGTTGGCGTACACTGAAGCTTTCTTT | CASSVAAGLAYTEAFF
NA | TRBD1 | TRBJ1-4 | TRBV28 | TGTGCCAGCAGTACAACCGGGACAGGGGATGAAAAACTGTTTTTT | CASSTTGTGDEKLFF
NA | NA | TRBJ2-3 | TRBV29-1 | TGCAGCGGGGGTGGCGGCTTTGAGGATACGCAGTATTTT | CSGGGGFEDTQYF
NA | TRBD2 | TRBJ2-1 | TRBV29-1 | TGCAGCGGAAAAACCCTAGCGGGGGGGTTGGGTGAGCAGTTCTTC | CSGKTLAGGLGEQFF
NA | TRBD1 | TRBJ1-5 | TRBV5-8 | TGTGCCAGCAAGGGGGCGCGGGGCAATCAGCCCCAGCATTTT | CASKGARGNQPQHF
NA | NA | TRBJ1-5 | TRBV2 | TGTGCCAGCAGTCCACAGGCCAATCAGCCCCAGCATTTT | CASSPQANQPQHF
NA | NA | TRBJ1-5 | TRBV11-2 | TGTGCCAGCAGCTTAGGTGCAGGGGAACAGCCCCAGCATTTT | CASSLGAGEQPQHF
NA | TRBD1 | TRBJ2-1 | TRBV11-2 | TGTGCCAGCAGCTTCGACAGGGGGCCGAATGAGCAGTTCTTC | CASSFDRGPNEQFF
NA | NA | TRBJ2-7 | TRBV9 | TGTGCCAGCAGCGTAGCCCCCGACTCTGACTACGAGCAGTACTTC | CASSVAPDSDYEQYF
NA | TRBD1 | TRBJ2-1 | TRBV15 | TGTGCCACCAGCAGAGCGAGACAGGGGAGCTCCTACAATGAGCAGTTCTTC | CATSRARQGSSYNEQFF
medium-sized | TRBD2 | TRBJ2-3 | TRBV4-2 | TGTGCCAGCAGCCAAGGGGAGACTAGCGGGAAAGGGGATACGCAGTATTTT | CASSQGETSGKGDTQYF
NA | NA | TRBJ1-1 | TRBV6-5 | TGTGCCAGCAGTTCGCCCAGGGGCCTTGAAGCTTTCTTT | CASSSPRGLEAFF
NA | NA | TRBJ2-3 | TRBV19 | TGTGCCAGTAGTATAGGGTCTCCTACCACAGATACGCAGTATTTT | CASSIGSPTTDTQYF
NA | NA | TRBJ2-1 | TRBV10-3 | TGTGCCATCAGTGAGTCACAGGGCGGGAATGAGCAGTTCTTC | CAISESQGGNEQFF
NA | TRBD1 | TRBJ1-4 | TRBV6-5 | TGTGCCAGCAGAACCGACAGGGATGATGGCGAAAAACTGTTTTTT | CASRTDRDDGEKLFF
NA | NA | TRBJ2-5 | TRBV3-1/TRBV3-2 | TGTGCCAGCAGCCAAGCGGCGGCCCAGTACTTC | CASSQAAAQYF
NA | TRBD2 | TRBJ2-2 | TRBV7-9 | TGTGCCAGCAGCATTGGACTAGCGGTACTTACACGGGAGCTGTTTTTT | CASSIGLAVLTRELFF
NA | TRBD2 | TRBJ2-7 | TRBV4-2 | TGTGCCAGCAGCCAAGGGCGGACTAGCGGCTACGAGCAGTACTTC | CASSQGRTSGYEQYF
NA | TRBD1 | TRBJ1-1 | TRBV28 | TGTGCCAGCAGTTTGACCGGGACAGGGGGCCGGAACACTGAAGCTTTCTTT | CASSLTGTGGRNTEAFF
NA | NA | TRBJ1-5 | TRBV3-1/TRBV3-2 | TGTGCCAGCAGCCAGAGTCAGGGCCCCGACAATCAGCCCCAGCATTTT | CASSQSQGPDNQPQHF
NA | NA | TRBJ1-4 | TRBV19 | TGTGCCAGTAGTAAGGGGAACACTGCAACTAATGAAAAACTGTTTTTT | CASSKGNTATNEKLFF
NA | NA | TRBJ1-3 | TRBV28 | TGTGCCAGCAGCGGGGACTCTGGAAACACCATATATTTT | CASSGDSGNTIYF
once | NA | TRBJ1-2 | TRBV7-2 | TGTGCCAGCAGCCCGAGACAGGCCGTGAAGGGCTACACCTTC | CASSPRQAVKGYTF